A selection of T cell receptor beta chains follows, all from one sample in a study of monozygotic twins with inflammatory bowel disease. No DNA is given; TCRdb re-called the 5' RACE reads and lists each CDR3 protein once. The sample totals 200,000 to 250,000 distinct CDR3 sequences. What was sequenced was blood. The receptors were gathered from a human donor with ulcerative colitis or Crohn's disease, or a healthy co-twin of an affected twin (not recorded which). Both conserved end residues are part of each CDR3.

length: 13; J: TRBJ1-3; V: TRBV7-8; CDR3: CASSSDSRNTIYF
length: 14; J: TRBJ2-1; V: TRBV29-1; CDR3: CSVVFLNSYNEQFF
length: 15; J: TRBJ2-3; V: TRBV7-2; CDR3: CASSLRPRVSDTQYF
length: 14; J: TRBJ1-1; V: TRBV12-3/TRBV12-4; CDR3: CASSLRDRDTEAFF
length: 16; J: TRBJ2-3; V: TRBV11-2; CDR3: CASTRSARPSTDTQYF
length: 16; J: TRBJ1-1; V: TRBV7-3; CDR3: CASSLTPDTPNTEAFF
length: 12; J: TRBJ1-5; V: TRBV12-3/TRBV12-4; CDR3: CASSLGGGPQHF
length: 15; J: TRBJ1-6; V: TRBV5-5; CDR3: CASTRGDRVRSPLHF
length: 14; J: TRBJ1-5; V: TRBV12-3/TRBV12-4; CDR3: CASSLRVSNQPQHF
length: 14; J: TRBJ1-1; V: TRBV29-1; CDR3: CSVETGQATSGAFF
length: 18; J: TRBJ2-5; V: TRBV7-8; CDR3: CASSLATLAGGLQETQYF
length: 15; J: TRBJ2-5; V: TRBV15; CDR3: CATSRAGGVAETQYF
length: 16; J: TRBJ2-5; V: TRBV3-1; CDR3: CASSPQLAGFGETQYF
length: 14; J: TRBJ1-1; V: TRBV10-3; CDR3: CAISGPAGNTEAFF
length: 18; J: TRBJ2-3; V: TRBV9; CDR3: CASSVLGLGGLAADTQYF
length: 11; J: TRBJ1-1; V: TRBV20-1; CDR3: CSAPFSPEAFF
length: 13; J: TRBJ1-5; V: TRBV15; CDR3: CATSRGSSQPQHF
length: 15; J: TRBJ1-4; V: TRBV20-1; CDR3: CSARDRGTDIEKLFF
length: 14; J: TRBJ2-2; V: TRBV18; CDR3: CASSRAGNTGELFF
length: 14; J: TRBJ1-2; V: TRBV7-2; CDR3: CASSLSEGAYGYTF
length: 15; J: TRBJ2-1; V: TRBV7-2; CDR3: CASSLGLGPYNEQFF
length: 15; J: TRBJ2-7; V: TRBV7-2; CDR3: CASSMGRGVSYEQYF
length: 14; J: TRBJ2-7; V: TRBV20-1; CDR3: CSARTSGVAYEQYF
length: 16; J: TRBJ2-1; V: TRBV27; CDR3: CASSLTTPPWGNEQFF
length: 11; J: TRBJ2-5; V: TRBV20-1; CDR3: CSAEGGETQYF